This TCR beta chain was captured in a study of T cell changes during pregnancy in multiple sclerosis. Sequencing used immunoSEQ multiplex PCR; TCRdb keeps in-frame clones, though not all of them. Counted here are some 90,000 clones, 91% occurring once; the ten biggest clones make up around 1.8%. The germline V gene encodes CDR1 KGHSY and CDR2 FQNENV. The J segment lost 6 bases and the V segment lost 3 bases, leaving 3 bases of the junction unmatched. CDR3 length: 13 amino acids. The sequence came from a female donor in good health, enrolled as a control in a pregnancy study. This sample comprised peripheral blood, obtained after pregnancy. This sequence joins TRBV16 and TRBJ1-2, with 8 bases identical to TRBD1. For the CDR3, the DNA is TGTGCCAGCAGCCACACAGGGGGTGATGGCTACACCTTC. Protein product: CASSHTGGDGYTF.